This T cell receptor (beta chain) derives from a study of T cell repertoires in cytomegalovirus infection. For the study at large: Public signatures in TCR beta pointed to CMV infection and matching HLA type.

Using its own MiXCR run on the reads, TCRdb lists one record per CDR3 protein. The sample has around 450,000 distinct CDR3 sequences; approximately 31% are singletons. The V end lost 2 bases, the J end lost 2 bases, and 12 bases lay between the germline ends. This CDR3 is 15 amino acids long. Germline V CDR1 and CDR2: MNHEY, SVGEGT. Sequenced: PBMCs. The V and J genes are TRBV6-2 or TRBV6-3 and TRBJ1-2; perhaps TRBD1 as D (5 bases). The sequence was obtained from a human donor in good health (CMV status not recorded). Some clones in this sample may be carry-over from other donors' samples. The CDR3 is CASSYAGAFNYGYTF. CDR3 DNA: TGTGCCAGCAGTTACGCCGGGGCTTTCAACTATGGCTACACCTTC.